Below, one TCR beta chain is given with its context. Germline CDR1 is SGHTA and CDR2 is FQGNSA. The CDR3 spans 16 residues. V was shortened by 4 bases and J by 6 bases, with 20 bases between the two germline ends. The entry originates in a study of sequential checkpoint blockade in melanoma. Study at large: Arm A got nivolumab then ipilimumab; arm B the reverse, 1:1.

TCRdb keeps only in-frame clones here, not all; method: immunoSEQ multiplex PCR. The data contain roughly 31,000 clones, approximately 86% of them singletons. Treatment: randomized to nivolumab then ipilimumab (arm A) or the reverse (arm B). No patient had prior DNA-damaging chemotherapy. Live CD3+CD8+ CD19− CD56− cells were sorted from PBMCs. The chain recombines TRBV7-2 with TRBJ2-3; D remains unclear. This specimen was CD8+ T cells sorted from blood (inferred from file names), taken from a patient given nivolumab and ipilimumab in sequence. This clonotype was obtained from a human donor with melanoma. DNA of the CDR3: TGTGCCAGCAGCTCCGGCGGCAGAGCTCGGCGGGATACGCAGTATTTT. Its protein product is CASSSGGRARRDTQYF.